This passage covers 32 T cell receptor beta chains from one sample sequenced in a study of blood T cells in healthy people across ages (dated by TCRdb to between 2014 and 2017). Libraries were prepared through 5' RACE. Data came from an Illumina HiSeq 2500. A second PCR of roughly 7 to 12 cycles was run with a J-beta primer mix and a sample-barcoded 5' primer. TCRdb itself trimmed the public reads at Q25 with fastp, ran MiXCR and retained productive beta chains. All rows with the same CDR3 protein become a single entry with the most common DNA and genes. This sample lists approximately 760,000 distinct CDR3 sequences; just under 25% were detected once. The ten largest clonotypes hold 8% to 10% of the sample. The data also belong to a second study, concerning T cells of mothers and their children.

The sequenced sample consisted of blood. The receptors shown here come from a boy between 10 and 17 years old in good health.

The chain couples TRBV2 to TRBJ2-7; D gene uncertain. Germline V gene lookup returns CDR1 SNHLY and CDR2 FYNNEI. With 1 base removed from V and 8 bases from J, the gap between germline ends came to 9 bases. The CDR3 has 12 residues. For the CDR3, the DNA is TGTGCCAGCAGTGAAGAAGGCAGCCAGCAGTACTTC. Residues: CASSEEGSQQYF.

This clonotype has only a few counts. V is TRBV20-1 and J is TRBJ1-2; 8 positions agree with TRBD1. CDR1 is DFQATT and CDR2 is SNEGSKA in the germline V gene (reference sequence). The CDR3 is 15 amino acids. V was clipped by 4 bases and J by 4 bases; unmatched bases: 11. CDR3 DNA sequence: TGCAGTGCTAAGGACACAGGGGGGCGACCCTATGGCTACACCTTC. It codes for CSAKDTGGRPYGYTF.

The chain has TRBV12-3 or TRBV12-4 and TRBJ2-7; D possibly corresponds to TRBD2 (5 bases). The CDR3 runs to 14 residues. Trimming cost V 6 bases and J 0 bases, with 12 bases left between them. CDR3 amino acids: CASRHGITSYEQYF. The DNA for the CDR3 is TGTGCCAGCAGGCACGGGATTACCTCCTACGAGCAGTACTTC.

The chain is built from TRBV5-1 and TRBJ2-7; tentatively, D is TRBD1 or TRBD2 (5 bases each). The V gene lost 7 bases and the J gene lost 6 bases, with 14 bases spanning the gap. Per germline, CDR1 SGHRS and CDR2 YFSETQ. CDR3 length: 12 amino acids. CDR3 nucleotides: TGCGCCAGCGGGGACGACATGCGCGAGCAGTACTTC. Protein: CASGDDMREQYF.

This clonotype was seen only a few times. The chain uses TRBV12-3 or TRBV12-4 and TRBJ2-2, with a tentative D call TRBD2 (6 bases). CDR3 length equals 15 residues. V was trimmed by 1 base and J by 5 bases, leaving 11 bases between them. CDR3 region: CASSLGGAGTGELFF. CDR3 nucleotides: TGTGCCAGCAGTTTAGGCGGGGCGGGGACCGGGGAGCTGTTTTTT.

CDR3 bases: TGTGCCAGCGGCGCGGCCTACTACGAGCAGTACTTC. This encodes CASGAAYYEQYF. J is TRBJ2-7 and V is TRBV28; D unresolved. This CDR3 is built from 12 residues. V shed 8 bases and J shed 3 bases, with 11 bases lying between them. The V gene's germline CDR1 is MDHEN and CDR2 SYDVKM.

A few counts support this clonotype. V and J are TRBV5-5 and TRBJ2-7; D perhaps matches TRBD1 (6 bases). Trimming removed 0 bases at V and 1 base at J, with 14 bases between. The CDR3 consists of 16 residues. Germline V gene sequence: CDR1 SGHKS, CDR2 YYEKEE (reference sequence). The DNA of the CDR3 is TGTGCCAGCAGCTTGGCTCAACAGGGAGAGTCCTACGAGCAGTACTTC. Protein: CASSLAQQGESYEQYF.

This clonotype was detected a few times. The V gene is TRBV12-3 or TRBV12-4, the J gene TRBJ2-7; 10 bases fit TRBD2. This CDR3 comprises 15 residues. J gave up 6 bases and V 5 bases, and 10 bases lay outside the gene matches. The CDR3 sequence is CASSPTILAGCEQYF. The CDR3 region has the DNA TGTGCCAGCAGTCCCACCATACTAGCGGGGTGCGAGCAGTACTTC.

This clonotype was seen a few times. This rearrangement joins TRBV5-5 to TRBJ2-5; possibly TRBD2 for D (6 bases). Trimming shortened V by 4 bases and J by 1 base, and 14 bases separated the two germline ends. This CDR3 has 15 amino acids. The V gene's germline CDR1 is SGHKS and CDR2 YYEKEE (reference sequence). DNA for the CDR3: TGTGCCAGCAGCCCGGACTGGCGGGGCCAAGAGACCCAGTACTTC. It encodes CASSPDWRGQETQYF.

The CDR3 is CSARDVGKGSYEQYF. The CDR3 bases are TGCAGTGCTAGAGATGTCGGAAAGGGGTCCTACGAGCAGTACTTC. The chain joins TRBV20-1 to TRBJ2-7, with D possibly matching TRBD1 (5 bases). CDR1 and CDR2 from the germline V gene are DFQATT and SNEGSKA (reference sequence). This CDR3 has 15 amino acids. V was shortened by 0 bases and J by 1 base, with 13 bases between the two germline ends.

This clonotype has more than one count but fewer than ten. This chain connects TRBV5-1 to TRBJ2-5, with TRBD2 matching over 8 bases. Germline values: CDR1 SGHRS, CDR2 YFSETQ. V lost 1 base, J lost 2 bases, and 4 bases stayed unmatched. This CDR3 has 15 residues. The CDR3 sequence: CASSLTSGAQETQYF. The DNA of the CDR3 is TGCGCCAGCAGCTTGACTAGCGGAGCGCAAGAGACCCAGTACTTC.

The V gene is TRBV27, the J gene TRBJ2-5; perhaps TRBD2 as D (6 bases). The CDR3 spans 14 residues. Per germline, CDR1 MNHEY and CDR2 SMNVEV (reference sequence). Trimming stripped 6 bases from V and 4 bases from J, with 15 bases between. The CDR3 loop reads CASSSLEGGETQYF. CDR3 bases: TGTGCCAGCAGCTCTCTCGAGGGAGGAGAGACCCAGTACTTC.

The CDR3, as DNA: TGTGCCACCATAAATAGCGGGAGATTAGCCAATGAGCAGTTCTTC. Protein: CATINSGRLANEQFF. This chain connects TRBV28 to TRBJ2-1, with 9 bases aligning to TRBD2. CDR1 and CDR2 from the germline V gene are MDHEN and SYDVKM. V lost 10 bases and J lost 6; bases outside the gene matches: 13. This CDR3 has 15 amino acids.

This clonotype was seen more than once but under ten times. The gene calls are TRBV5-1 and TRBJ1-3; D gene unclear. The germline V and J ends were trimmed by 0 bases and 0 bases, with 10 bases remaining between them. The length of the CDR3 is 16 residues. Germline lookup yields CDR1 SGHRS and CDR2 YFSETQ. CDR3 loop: CASSLGAAGSGNTIYF. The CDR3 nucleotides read TGCGCCAGCAGCTTGGGGGCTGCGGGCTCTGGAAACACCATATATTTT. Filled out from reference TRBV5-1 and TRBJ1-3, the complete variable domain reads KAGVTQTPRYLIKTRGQQVTLSCSPISGHRSVSWYQQTPGQGLQFLFEYFSETQRNKGNFPGRFSGRQFSNSRSEMNVSTLELGDSALYLCASSLGAAGSGNTIYFGEGSWLTVV.

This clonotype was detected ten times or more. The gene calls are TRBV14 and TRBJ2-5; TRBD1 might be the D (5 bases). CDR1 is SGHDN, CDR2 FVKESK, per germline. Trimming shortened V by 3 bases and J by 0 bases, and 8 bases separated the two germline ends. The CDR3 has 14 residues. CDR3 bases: TGTGCCAGCAGCCAGACAGATTACCAAGAGACCCAGTACTTC. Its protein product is CASSQTDYQETQYF.

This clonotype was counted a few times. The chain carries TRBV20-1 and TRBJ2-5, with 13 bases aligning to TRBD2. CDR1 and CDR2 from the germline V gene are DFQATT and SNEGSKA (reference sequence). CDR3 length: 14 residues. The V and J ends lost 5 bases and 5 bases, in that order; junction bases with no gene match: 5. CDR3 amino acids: CSAPQTSGGETQYF. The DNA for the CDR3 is TGCAGTGCTCCACAGACTAGCGGGGGGGAGACCCAGTACTTC.

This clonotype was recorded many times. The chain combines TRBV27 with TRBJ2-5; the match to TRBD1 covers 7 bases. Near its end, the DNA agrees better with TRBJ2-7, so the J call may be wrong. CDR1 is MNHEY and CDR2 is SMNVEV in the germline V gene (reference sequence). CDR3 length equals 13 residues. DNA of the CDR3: TGTGCCAGCAGTTTATCACAGGGGTACGAGCAGTACTTC. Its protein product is CASSLSQGYEQYF.

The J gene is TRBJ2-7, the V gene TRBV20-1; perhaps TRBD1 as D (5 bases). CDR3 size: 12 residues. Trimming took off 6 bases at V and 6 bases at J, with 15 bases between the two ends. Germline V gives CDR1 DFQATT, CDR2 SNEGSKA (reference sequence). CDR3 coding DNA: TGCAGTGCACCCGACCAGGGTCCCGAGCAGTACTTC. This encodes CSAPDQGPEQYF.

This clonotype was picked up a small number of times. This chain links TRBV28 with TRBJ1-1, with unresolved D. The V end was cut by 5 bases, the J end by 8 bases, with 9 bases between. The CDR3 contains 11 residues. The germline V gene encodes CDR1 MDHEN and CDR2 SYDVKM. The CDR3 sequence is CASSMFREAFF. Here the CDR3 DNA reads TGTGCCAGCAGTATGTTCAGGGAAGCTTTCTTT.

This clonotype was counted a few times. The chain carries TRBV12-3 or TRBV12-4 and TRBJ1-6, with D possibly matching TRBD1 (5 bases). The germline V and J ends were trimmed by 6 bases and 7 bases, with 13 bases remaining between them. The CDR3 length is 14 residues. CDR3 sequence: CASSREGRNSPLHF. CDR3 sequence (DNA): TGTGCCAGCAGCCGTGAGGGGCGGAATTCACCCCTCCACTTT.

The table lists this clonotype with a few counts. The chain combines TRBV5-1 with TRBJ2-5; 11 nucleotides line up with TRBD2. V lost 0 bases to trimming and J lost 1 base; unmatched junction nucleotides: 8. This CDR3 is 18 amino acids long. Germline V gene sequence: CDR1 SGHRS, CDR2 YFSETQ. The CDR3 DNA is TGCGCCAGCAGCTTGGGTCTAGCGGGGGGCACGCTCCAAGAGACCCAGTACTTC. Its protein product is CASSLGLAGGTLQETQYF.

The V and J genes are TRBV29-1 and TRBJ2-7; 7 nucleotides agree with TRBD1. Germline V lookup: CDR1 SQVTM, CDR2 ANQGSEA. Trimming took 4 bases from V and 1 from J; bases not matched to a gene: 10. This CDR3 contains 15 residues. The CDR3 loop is CSVALGDRVSYEQYF. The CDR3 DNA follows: TGCAGCGTTGCGCTAGGGGACAGAGTTTCCTACGAGCAGTACTTC.

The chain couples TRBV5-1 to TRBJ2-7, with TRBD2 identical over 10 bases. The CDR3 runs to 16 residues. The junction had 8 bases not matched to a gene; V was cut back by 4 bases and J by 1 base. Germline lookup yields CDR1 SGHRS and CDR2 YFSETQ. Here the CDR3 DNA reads TGCGCCAGCAGCGAGATACTAGCGGGAAAATCCTACGAGCAGTACTTC. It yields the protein CASSEILAGKSYEQYF.

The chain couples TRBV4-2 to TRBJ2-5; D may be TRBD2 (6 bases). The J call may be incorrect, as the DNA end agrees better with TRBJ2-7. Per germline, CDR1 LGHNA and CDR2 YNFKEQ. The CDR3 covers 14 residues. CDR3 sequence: CASSPESGAYEQYF. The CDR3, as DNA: TGTGCCAGCAGCCCGGAATCGGGGGCCTACGAGCAGTACTTC.

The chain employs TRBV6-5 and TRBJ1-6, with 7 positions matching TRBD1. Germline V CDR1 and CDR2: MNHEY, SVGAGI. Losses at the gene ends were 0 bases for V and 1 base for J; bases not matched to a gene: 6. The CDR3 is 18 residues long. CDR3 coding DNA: TGTGCCAGCAGTTACTCCCGGACAGGCGGGTCCTATAATTCACCCCTCCACTTT. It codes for CASSYSRTGGSYNSPLHF.

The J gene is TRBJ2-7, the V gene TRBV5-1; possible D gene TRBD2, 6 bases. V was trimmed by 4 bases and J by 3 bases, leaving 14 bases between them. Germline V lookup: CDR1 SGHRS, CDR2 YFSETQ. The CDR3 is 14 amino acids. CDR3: CASSVGGNGYEQYF. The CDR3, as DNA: TGCGCCAGCAGCGTTGGGGGGAACGGCTACGAGCAGTACTTC.

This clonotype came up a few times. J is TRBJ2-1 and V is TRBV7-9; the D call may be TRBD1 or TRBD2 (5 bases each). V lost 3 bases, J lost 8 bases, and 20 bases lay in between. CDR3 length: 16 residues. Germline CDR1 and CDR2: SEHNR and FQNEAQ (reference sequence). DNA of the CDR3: TGTGCCAGCAGCTTGGAAACGGGACGAGATCCCGATGAGCAGTTCTTC. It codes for CASSLETGRDPDEQFF.

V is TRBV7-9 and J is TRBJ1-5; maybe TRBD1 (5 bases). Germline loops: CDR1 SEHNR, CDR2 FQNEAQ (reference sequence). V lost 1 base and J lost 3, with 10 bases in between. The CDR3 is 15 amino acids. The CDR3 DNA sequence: TGTGCCAGCAGCTTAGGGACAACCTCCAATCAGCCCCAGCATTTT. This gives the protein CASSLGTTSNQPQHF.

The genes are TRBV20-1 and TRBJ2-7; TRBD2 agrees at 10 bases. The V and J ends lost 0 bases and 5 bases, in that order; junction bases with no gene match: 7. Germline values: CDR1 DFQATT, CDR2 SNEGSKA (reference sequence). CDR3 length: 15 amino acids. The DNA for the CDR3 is TGCAGTGCTAGAGATGGAGGACTAGCGGTCGACGAGCAGTACTTC. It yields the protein CSARDGGLAVDEQYF.

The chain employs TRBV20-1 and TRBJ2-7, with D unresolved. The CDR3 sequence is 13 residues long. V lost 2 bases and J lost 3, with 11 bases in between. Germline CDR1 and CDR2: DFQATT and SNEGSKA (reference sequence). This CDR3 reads CSARSSFFYEQYF. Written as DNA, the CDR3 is TGCAGTGCTAGATCCAGCTTCTTCTACGAGCAGTACTTC.

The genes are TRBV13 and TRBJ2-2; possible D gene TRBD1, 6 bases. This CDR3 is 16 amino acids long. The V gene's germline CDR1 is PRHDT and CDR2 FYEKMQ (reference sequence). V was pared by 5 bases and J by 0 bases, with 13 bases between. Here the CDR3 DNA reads TGTGCCAGCAGCCCGAGGACAGTTTCGAACACCGGGGAGCTGTTTTTT. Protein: CASSPRTVSNTGELFF.

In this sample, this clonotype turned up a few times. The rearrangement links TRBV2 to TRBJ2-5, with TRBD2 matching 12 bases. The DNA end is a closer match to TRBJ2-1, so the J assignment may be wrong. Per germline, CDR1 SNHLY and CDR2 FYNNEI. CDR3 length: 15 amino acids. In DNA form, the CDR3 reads TGTGCCAGCAGTGCCTCTAGCGGGAGGGCTGATGAGCAGTTCTTC. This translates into CASSASSGRADEQFF.